Each of the 29 T cell receptor beta chains below was sequenced from the same sample in a study of blood T cell repertoires in COVID-19. Method: immunoSEQ multiplex PCR; TCRdb's copy keeps in-frame clones and lacks some. The data contain about 260,000 clones, over 70% of them singletons. The specimen sequenced was peripheral blood. These receptors came from a woman aged 40 to 50 who had recovered from COVID-19.

The gene calls are TRBV5-1 and TRBJ2-3; 7 nucleotides agree with TRBD1. The V gene end was trimmed by 4 bases and the J gene end by 2 bases; junction bases not matched to a gene: 7. Germline V lookup: CDR1 SGHRS, CDR2 YFSETQ. This CDR3 is built from 15 residues. CDR3 sequence: CASSLPTGLTDTQYF. The CDR3 DNA reads as TGCGCCAGCAGCCTTCCGACAGGGCTCACAGATACGCAGTATTTT.

J is TRBJ1-5 and V is TRBV2, with a weak D call TRBD1 (6 bases). Germline-derived CDR1 and CDR2 are SNHLY and FYNNEI. The CDR3 extends over 15 amino acids. V lost 3 bases and J lost 3, with 12 bases in between. CDR3 protein: CASSDVGGNNQPQHF. The CDR3 region has the DNA TGTGCCAGCAGTGATGTAGGGGGAAACAATCAGCCCCAGCATTTT.

The chain has TRBV9 and TRBJ1-2, with unresolved D. The CDR3 loop spans 13 amino acids. Germline V gene lookup returns CDR1 SGDLS and CDR2 YYNGEE. V shed 4 bases and J shed 6 bases, with 13 bases lying between them. The CDR3 nucleotides are TGTGCCAGCAGCCACGGGGTTTGGGATGGCTACACCTTC. Amino acids: CASSHGVWDGYTF.

The chain has TRBV5-1 and TRBJ2-3; D unclear. The CDR3 length is 15 residues. The germline CDR1 and CDR2 sequences are SGHRS and YFSETQ. V shed 4 bases and J shed 0 bases, with 12 bases lying between them. The CDR3: CASSQTGYSTDTQYF. Here the CDR3 DNA reads TGCGCCAGCAGCCAAACGGGTTACAGCACAGATACGCAGTATTTT.

V is TRBV4-3 and J is TRBJ1-2, with D unresolved. Germline CDR1 reads LGHNA; CDR2 reads YSLEER. The CDR3 has 15 amino acids. V was shortened by 0 bases and J by 5 bases, with 13 bases between the two germline ends. DNA of the CDR3: TGCGCCAGCAGCCAAGAAGCGCCGGGAAGGTATGGCTACACCTTC. Its translation is CASSQEAPGRYGYTF.

V and J are TRBV2 and TRBJ1-1, with D unresolved. V gave up 9 bases and J gave up 4 bases, with 18 bases separating them. From germline, CDR1 is SNHLY and CDR2 FYNNEI. The CDR3 is made up of 14 amino acids. The CDR3 bases are TGTGCCAGTGCCTTTACAGCACCGGTCACTGAAGCTTTCTTT. Translating gives CASAFTAPVTEAFF.

V usage is TRBV24-1 and J usage is TRBJ2-3; D is perhaps TRBD2 (7 bases). CDR1 and CDR2 from the germline V gene are KGHDR and SFDVKD. The V gene lost 4 bases and the J gene lost 6 bases, with 16 bases spanning the gap. The CDR3 is made up of 15 amino acids. As DNA, the CDR3 is TGTGCCACCAGTGACCCCGGGGGGCCGGGGGATACGCAGTATTTT. This encodes CATSDPGGPGDTQYF.

The V call is TRBV12-5, the J call TRBJ1-1, with 8 positions matching TRBD1. The CDR3 sequence is 17 residues long. V was clipped by 3 bases and J by 3 bases; unmatched bases: 12. The germline V gene has CDR1 LGHNT and CDR2 FRNRAP. Written as DNA, the CDR3 is TGTGCTAGTGGTTTTCGGTCGAGACAGGGGTCGGACACTGAAGCTTTCTTT. It is translated as CASGFRSRQGSDTEAFF.

The chain combines TRBV4-3 with TRBJ2-2; tentatively, D is TRBD2 (6 bases). The CDR3 has 16 amino acids. Looked up from germline, CDR1 is LGHNA and CDR2 is YSLEER. Trimming took off 4 bases at V and 10 bases at J, with 22 bases between the two ends. The CDR3 sequence: CASSRVRDSKSEELFF. The CDR3 DNA reads as TGCGCCAGCAGCCGGGTCCGGGACTCAAAGTCGGAGGAGCTGTTTTTT.

The chain is built from TRBV12-3 or TRBV12-4 and TRBJ1-4; D is perhaps TRBD1 (5 bases). This CDR3 comprises 12 residues. V gave up 3 bases and J gave up 15 bases, with 14 bases separating them. The CDR3 protein is CASSFGRQQMFF. CDR3 coding DNA: TGTGCCAGCAGTTTTGGGCGACAGCAAATGTTTTTT.

The genes are TRBV5-1 and TRBJ2-7; 8 bases map to TRBD2. The CDR3 contains 17 residues. With 4 bases clipped from V and 0 bases from J, the junction kept 12 bases outside the gene matches. CDR1 is SGHRS, CDR2 YFSETQ, per germline. The DNA for the CDR3 is TGCGCCAGCAGCCCGGGGCTGGGAAGCGGGGGCTCCTACGAGCAGTACTTC. Its protein product is CASSPGLGSGGSYEQYF.

This chain joins TRBV28 and TRBJ2-2; 15 bases line up with TRBD2. J lost 5 bases, V lost 9 bases, and 13 bases had no gene match. The CDR3 spans 18 residues. Germline V gene data show CDR1 as MDHEN and CDR2 as SYDVKM. CDR3 sequence (DNA): TGTGCCAGTTTGGGACTAGCGGGGGGCCCCGGAATAACCGGGGAGCTGTTTTTT. Translation gives CASLGLAGGPGITGELFF.

The rearrangement links TRBV9 to TRBJ1-5, with a weak D call TRBD1 (6 bases). This CDR3 has 16 amino acids. Trimming removed 0 bases from V and 4 bases from J, with 14 bases in between. The germline gives CDR1 SGDLS, CDR2 YYNGEE. CDR3 region: CASSVGGQRPNQPQHF. CDR3 in DNA: TGTGCCAGCAGCGTAGGTGGACAGAGGCCGAATCAGCCCCAGCATTTT.

This rearrangement joins TRBV5-1 to TRBJ1-1, with 11 bases fitting TRBD1. Germline assignment: CDR1 SGHRS and CDR2 YFSETQ. The CDR3 runs to 16 residues. V shed 1 base and J 4 bases; nucleotides not matched to a gene: 6. DNA for the CDR3: TGCGCCAGCAGCTTGACGGGACAGGGGGGAGCCACTGAAGCTTTCTTT. Protein: CASSLTGQGGATEAFF.

This chain joins TRBV11-2 and TRBJ2-7, with 9 bases aligning to TRBD2. CDR1 and CDR2 from the germline V gene are SGHAT and FQNNGV. The CDR3 length is 15 residues. The junction had 12 bases not matched to a gene; V was cut back by 5 bases and J by 7 bases. The CDR3 nucleotides read TGTGCCAGCAGCCACGGCCTAGCGGGGATGTTGGAGCAGTACTTC. Protein product: CASSHGLAGMLEQYF.

V gene TRBV3-1 (or the pseudogene TRBV3-2) combines with J gene TRBJ1-6, with a possible D match to TRBD1 (6 bases). Per germline, CDR1 LGHDT and CDR2 YNNKEL (reference sequence). Trimming removed 1 base from V and 7 bases from J, with 11 bases in between. The CDR3 loop spans 15 amino acids. The CDR3 coding sequence is TGTGCCAGCAGCCAAGTGAGCAGGGGAAATTCACCCCTCCACTTT. Translation gives CASSQVSRGNSPLHF.

On this clone: A read error may produce the germline difference seen at one junction end. V gene TRBV18 combines with J gene TRBJ2-3; 9 positions match TRBD2. The CDR3 length is 16 residues. Germline-derived CDR1 and CDR2 are KGHSH and LQKENI. For the CDR3, the DNA is TGTGCCAGCTCCCCACTGACTAGCGGCCACACAGATACGCAGTATTTT. Protein sequence: CASSPLTSGHTDTQYF.

This clone was counted a few times. The chain recombines TRBV5-6 with TRBJ1-6, with D hard to call. This CDR3 comprises 15 residues. Per germline, CDR1 SGHDT and CDR2 YYEEEE. Trimming stripped 7 bases from V and 7 bases from J, with 18 bases between. In DNA form, the CDR3 reads TGTGCCAGCGGGCGTCCAGGTGCCTCGAATTCACCCCTCCACTTT. This sequence encodes CASGRPGASNSPLHF.

This chain connects TRBV20-1 to TRBJ2-7, with D uncertain. The CDR3 has 13 amino acids. V shed 3 bases and J shed 3 bases, with 12 bases lying between them. Germline V gene lookup returns CDR1 DFQATT and CDR2 SNEGSKA (reference sequence). CDR3 bases: TGCAGTGCTAGTCTCCGTCGGGTCTACGAGCAGTACTTC. Encoded protein: CSASLRRVYEQYF.

This clone was detected only a few times. The CDR3: CASSLNTELRTEAFF. DNA for the CDR3: TGTGCCAGCAGCTTAAACACCGAGTTGCGGACTGAAGCTTTCTTT. The chain has TRBV7-2 and TRBJ1-1, with unresolved D. V dropped 2 bases and J dropped 5 bases, with 15 bases sitting between them. Germline lookup yields CDR1 SGHTA and CDR2 FQGNSA. This CDR3 comprises 15 residues.

This clone was counted once. CDR3 protein: CAISEPSGRSPSYTF. The CDR3 bases are TGTGCCATCAGTGAGCCTTCGGGAAGATCCCCTAGCTACACCTTC. This chain joins TRBV10-3 and TRBJ1-2, with no clear D. The V and J ends lost 2 bases and 9 bases respectively, with 19 bases between them. The CDR3 is 15 residues long. The germline CDR1 and CDR2 sequences are ENHRY and SYGVKD.

This chain's CDR3 is CASSPEPSGANVLTF. In DNA, the CDR3 is TGTGCCAGTAGTCCAGAACCTTCTGGGGCCAACGTCCTGACTTTC. The V gene is TRBV19, the J gene TRBJ2-6; no definite D call. The CDR3 loop spans 15 amino acids. V lost 5 bases, J lost 1 base, and 9 bases lay in between. Germline assignment: CDR1 LNHDA and CDR2 SQIVND (reference sequence).

The V and J genes are TRBV4-1 and TRBJ2-5; a weak D match, TRBD1 (5 bases). CDR1 and CDR2 from the germline V gene are MGHRA and YSYEKL. Trimming shortened V by 1 base and J by 3 bases, and 15 bases separated the two germline ends. The CDR3 contains 16 residues. CDR3 bases: TGCGCCAGCAGCCAAGGCTCCCTGGGGCTGAAAGAGACCCAGTACTTC. Residues: CASSQGSLGLKETQYF.

This clone was found a few times. The gene calls are TRBV18 and TRBJ1-2, with D possibly matching TRBD1 (5 bases). Germline values: CDR1 KGHSH, CDR2 LQKENI. Between the trimmed V and J ends, which lost 1 base and 1 base, there was a span of 16 bases. The CDR3 runs to 17 residues. The CDR3 reads CASSPRGRATINYGYTF. CDR3 nucleotides: TGTGCCAGCTCACCACGAGGCAGGGCCACAATTAACTATGGCTACACCTTC.

J is TRBJ2-3 and V is TRBV4-1; 7 bases are shared with TRBD2. The V and J ends lost 3 bases and 3 bases, in that order; junction bases with no gene match: 12. This CDR3 is built from 17 residues. The germline CDR1 and CDR2 sequences are MGHRA and YSYEKL. DNA for the CDR3: TGCGCCAGCAGCCATGGGAGGGCTAGGGAGTTAACAGATACGCAGTATTTT. This gives the protein CASSHGRARELTDTQYF.

The V call is TRBV19, the J call TRBJ2-1; 10 nucleotides agree with TRBD2. V dropped 7 bases and J dropped 7; count of bases not matched to a gene: 10. The CDR3 contains 15 residues. Germline CDR1 LNHDA, CDR2 SQIVND (reference sequence). The CDR3 nucleotides read TGTGCCAGTACCAAGCGGGGGGGCCTGTGGAATGAGCAGTTCTTC. This encodes CASTKRGGLWNEQFF.

The V call is TRBV10-3, the J call TRBJ2-2, with 11 bases that match TRBD1. The length of the CDR3 is 15 residues. Germline CDR1 reads ENHRY; CDR2 reads SYGVKD. V was pared by 6 bases and J by 6 bases, with 6 bases of the junction left unmatched. CDR3 protein: CAIRSRDRGSGELFF. The CDR3 bases are TGTGCCATCAGGAGTCGGGACAGGGGGTCCGGGGAGCTGTTTTTT.

A few counts support this clone. V and J are TRBV27 and TRBJ1-2; D is perhaps TRBD1 (6 bases). From germline, CDR1 is MNHEY and CDR2 SMNVEV (reference sequence). The CDR3 sequence is 15 residues long. The V end was cut by 0 bases, the J end by 5 bases, with 13 bases between. Here the CDR3 DNA reads TGTGCCAGCAGTTTATCTGGACAGTCCCTGTATGGCTACACCTTC. As protein: CASSLSGQSLYGYTF.

This sequence joins TRBV11-2 and TRBJ1-1, with no clear D. Deletions cut 4 bases from V and 0 bases from J, with 9 bases between. The V gene's germline CDR1 is SGHAT and CDR2 FQNNGV. This CDR3 is 14 amino acids long. The CDR3 coding sequence is TGTGCCAGCAGCTCCTCTATTTTGAACACTGAAGCTTTCTTT. Translating gives CASSSSILNTEAFF.